This T cell receptor beta chain was sequenced during a study of T cells in Graves' hyperthyroidism and ophthalmopathy. General study points: Also found in blood were most expanded thyroid clonotypes above 0.001.

No progression to ophthalmopathy during 18 months of follow-up defined stable disease. Those with hyperthyroidism were 18 to 65 years old, newly diagnosed, and ill for under 2 months. Each 10 ml fresh peripheral blood draw supplied the PBMCs. TCR beta CDR3 regions were amplified from RNA transcripts. With the HTBI primer set, the TCR CDR3 went through a first round of RT-PCR. TCRdb reprocessed the multiplex PCR reads with MiXCR, giving one entry per CDR3 protein. The sample has fewer than 550,000 distinct CDR3 sequences, about 15% seen once. The V and J ends lost 4 bases and 0 bases respectively, with 10 bases between them. Germline V gene lookup returns CDR1 WNHNN and CDR2 SYGVQD (reference sequence). The CDR3 sequence is 15 residues long. In its sample, this clonotype was seen many times. Its antigen is not known.

This sequence was found in a woman between 18 and 29 years old with Graves' hyperthyroidism. The sample consisted of blood. The V and J genes are TRBV10-1 and TRBJ2-1; D tentatively fits TRBD1 or TRBD2 (5 bases each). This CDR3 is CASSVAGSSYNEQFF. CDR3 sequence (DNA): TGCGCCAGCAGTGTAGCAGGGAGCTCCTACAATGAGCAGTTCTTC.